This T cell receptor (beta chain) was captured by sequencing in a study of T cells in Graves' hyperthyroidism and ophthalmopathy. RNA transcripts provided the source from which TCR beta CDR3 regions were amplified. TCR CDR3 underwent first-round RT-PCR with the HTBI primer set. TCRdb reprocessed the multiplex PCR reads via MiXCR and lists one record per CDR3 protein. This table holds 480,000 or so distinct CDR3 sequences, over 35% found once. The CDR3 contains 17 residues. V shed 5 bases and J 5 bases; nucleotides not matched to a gene: 13. CDR1 is SNHLY, CDR2 FYNNEI, per germline. This sequence was found in an adult woman with Graves' disease, either hyperthyroidism or ophthalmopathy (not recorded which). Specimen: peripheral blood or thyroid tissue (not recorded which). The chain is built from TRBV2 and TRBJ2-3; 10 nucleotides line up with TRBD2. CDR3 protein: CASSYSWVAGGEDTQYF. In DNA, the CDR3 is TGTGCCAGCAGTTACTCCTGGGTAGCGGGAGGTGAAGATACGCAGTATTTT. Together with reference TRBV2 and TRBJ2-3, the CDR3 gives the full variable domain: EPEVTQTPSHQVTQMGQEVILRCVPISNHLYFYWYRQILGQKVEFLVSFYNNEISEKSEIFDDQFSVERPDGSNFTLKIRSTKLEDSAMYFCASSYSWVAGGEDTQYFGPGTRLTVL.